These T cell receptor beta chains were read from a single sample in a study of T cell responses to AZD1222 COVID-19 vaccine. Produced via immunoSEQ multiplex PCR; TCRdb's table is partial and in-frame only. The table lists approximately 140,000 clones, around nine tenths of them singletons. The source was peripheral blood, collected on day 0 of AZD1222 vaccination. The receptors come from an adult in good health. Each CDR3 is given with its conserved first and last residue. A D gene is named only where the DNA matches it firmly. A row's size may be missing; if present it is once, few, many or a size class.

clone size	J gene	D gene	V gene	CDR3 DNA	CDR3 protein
-	TRBJ1-5	-	TRBV23-1	TGCGCCAGCACAGAACTAGTTGGCAGGGGCACCCCCCAGCATTTT	CASTELVGRGTPQHF
-	TRBJ2-3	TRBD2	TRBV7-9	TGTGCCAGCAGCTCATCTAGCGGGAGTGGGGATACGCAGTATTTT	CASSSSSGSGDTQYF
-	TRBJ2-7	-	TRBV5-4	TGTGCCAGCAGCTTGGCCCCGGGGGCTGCCTACGAGCAGTACTTC	CASSLAPGAAYEQYF
few	TRBJ1-5	-	TRBV25-1	TGTGCCAGCAGTCCCACAGGGCTACCCAATCAGCCCCAGCATTTT	CASSPTGLPNQPQHF
-	TRBJ1-2	-	TRBV10-3	TGTGCCATCAGGACGGATGGCTACACCTTC	CAIRTDGYTF
-	TRBJ1-2	-	TRBV4-2	TGTGCCAGCAGCCAAGATTTGGGCCGAACTTGGCAGGCCTCCTATGGCTACACCTTC	CASSQDLGRTWQASYGYTF
-	TRBJ1-1	TRBD1	TRBV6-5	TGTGCCAGCAGTTGGACAGGGTCTTATGAAGCTTTCTTT	CASSWTGSYEAFF
-	TRBJ2-3	-	TRBV5-1	TGCGCCAGCAGCTTTAGCGGCCGAGATACGCAGTATTTT	CASSFSGRDTQYF
-	TRBJ2-1	-	TRBV15	TGTGCCACCAGCAGGGGTTACAATGAGCAGTTCTTC	CATSRGYNEQFF
-	TRBJ1-2	TRBD1	TRBV7-8	TGTGCCAGCAGCTTGAGGGACAGCCAAAACTATGGCTACACCTTC	CASSLRDSQNYGYTF
-	TRBJ2-1	-	TRBV5-5	TGTGCCAGCAGACTAGTGGGAGGTCCGTACAATGAGCAGTTCTTC	CASRLVGGPYNEQFF
-	TRBJ2-5	-	TRBV28	TGTGCCAGCAGTCCCCTCGGGGCCCAGTACTTC	CASSPLGAQYF
-	TRBJ1-1	-	TRBV27	TGTGCCAGCAGTTTCGGGACGGACACTGAAGCTTTCTTT	CASSFGTDTEAFF
-	TRBJ2-1	-	TRBV28	TGTGCCAGCGGCAGAACAGGGACCAAGGCCAATGAGCAGTTCTTC	CASGRTGTKANEQFF
-	TRBJ1-5	TRBD1	TRBV27	TGTGCCAGCAGTTTGAGGGGGCATCAGCCCCAGCATTTT	CASSLRGHQPQHF
-	TRBJ2-5	TRBD1	TRBV6-5	TGTGCCAGCAGTTACGAGGGGGCCGCAGAGACCCAGTACTTC	CASSYEGAAETQYF
-	TRBJ1-2	-	TRBV25-1	TGTGCCAGCAGCCAAGGGGGTGGCTACACCTTC	CASSQGGGYTF
-	TRBJ2-7	TRBD2	TRBV4-1	TGCGCCAGCAGCCAAGTGCATTTTGGACTAGCGGGAGGGCTAGCAACCTACGAGCAGTACTTC	CASSQVHFGLAGGLATYEQYF
once	TRBJ2-7	TRBD2	TRBV6-5	TGTGCCAGCAGTTACTTATTGGGGGGGGCCTACGAGCAGTACTTC	CASSYLLGGAYEQYF
-	TRBJ2-6	-	TRBV3-1/TRBV3-2	TGTGCCAGCAGCCAAGATCCCCCTCTGTACTCTGGGGCCAACGTCCTGACTTTC	CASSQDPPLYSGANVLTF
-	TRBJ2-1	-	TRBV28	TGTGCCAGCAGGCGTCAGTGGGTCGGTAAGCAGTTCTTC	CASRRQWVGKQFF
-	TRBJ2-7	TRBD1	TRBV7-8	TGTGCCAGCAGCTTAGCTGACAGGGCTTACGAGCAGTACTTC	CASSLADRAYEQYF
once	TRBJ1-1	-	TRBV28	TGTGCCAGCAGCCCCAGGTCTGAAGCTTTCTTT	CASSPRSEAFF
-	TRBJ2-7	-	TRBV5-1	TGCGCCAGCAGCTTGGATGGGTTCGAGCAGTACTTC	CASSLDGFEQYF
-	TRBJ1-1	-	TRBV7-3	TGTGCCAGCAGCTTAAGGGGGGCCACTGAAGCTTTCTTT	CASSLRGATEAFF
-	TRBJ2-1	-	TRBV25-1	TGTGCCAGCAGTCTGACTAATCATGAGCAGTTCTTC	CASSLTNHEQFF
-	TRBJ2-7	TRBD1	TRBV7-9	TGTGCCAGCAGCTTAGATGACAGGGGCCGCGAGCAGTACTTC	CASSLDDRGREQYF
-	TRBJ1-2	-	TRBV6-2/TRBV6-3	TGTGCCAGCAGTTACTGGGACGTAAATGGCTACACCTTC	CASSYWDVNGYTF
-	TRBJ2-1	-	TRBV15	TGTGCCACCAGCAGAGATATTATTGTTGTTGTTTCGAATGAGCAGTTCTTC	CATSRDIIVVVSNEQFF
-	TRBJ2-7	TRBD2	TRBV4-2	TGTGCCAGCAATATGGGGAGGGCCGAGGAGGAGCAGTACTTC	CASNMGRAEEEQYF
once	TRBJ2-3	-	TRBV18	TGTGCCAGCTCACCACGCTGGGAGAGTGTGGATACGCAGTATTTT	CASSPRWESVDTQYF
-	TRBJ2-5	-	TRBV6-5	TGTGCCAGCAGTTACTCCGGTGGACAGACCCAGTACTTC	CASSYSGGQTQYF
-	TRBJ1-1	-	TRBV18	TGTGCCAGCTCACCACCAGGTACCTGGGGATTATTT	CASSPPGTWGLF
-	TRBJ1-1	-	TRBV7-9	-	CASSFGQGVTEAFF
-	TRBJ1-2	-	TRBV4-3	TGCGCCAGCAGCCAAGGATACAGAGACTATGGCTACACCTTC	CASSQGYRDYGYTF
-	TRBJ2-7	-	TRBV28	TGTGCCAGCAGTTTCTTGCGGATAGTCTACGAGCAGTACTTC	CASSFLRIVYEQYF
-	TRBJ2-3	TRBD1	TRBV6-1	TGTGCCAGCAGACCCGACAGGGTCAGCACAGATACGCAGTATTTT	CASRPDRVSTDTQYF
-	TRBJ2-7	-	TRBV11-1	TGTGCCAGCAGCTTATTTGCCGGCTACGAGCAGTACTTC	CASSLFAGYEQYF
-	TRBJ2-1	-	TRBV7-9	TGTGCCAGCAGCTTCGGGGGATCGGTGAATGAGCAGTTCTTC	CASSFGGSVNEQFF
-	TRBJ1-2	TRBD1	TRBV19	TGTGCCAGTAGTGAACGACAGGGAAGGTACAGTGGCTACACCTTC	CASSERQGRYSGYTF
-	TRBJ2-1	TRBD2	TRBV4-2	TGTGCCAGCAGCCAAGAGAAGGAGACTAGCAGAAATGAGCAGTTCTTC	CASSQEKETSRNEQFF
-	TRBJ2-1	TRBD1	TRBV6-2/TRBV6-3	TGTGCCAGCAGTAGCACCGGGACAGCATACAATGAGCAGTTCTTC	CASSSTGTAYNEQFF
-	TRBJ2-7	TRBD2	TRBV4-1	TGCGCCAGCAGCCAAGATAGTGTAGCGGGAGGACTCGAGCAGTACTTC	CASSQDSVAGGLEQYF
once	TRBJ2-2	-	TRBV19	TGTGCCAGTAGTACAATTCGGACGGGGAGGAACACCGGGGAGCTGTTTTTT	CASSTIRTGRNTGELFF
-	TRBJ2-5	-	TRBV7-8	TGTGCCAGCAGCTTAGTTGCGGGTGGGGAGACCCAGTACTTC	CASSLVAGGETQYF
-	TRBJ1-2	-	TRBV3-1/TRBV3-2	TGTGCCAGCAGGGGGGGAGCTAACTATGGCTACACCTTC	CASRGGANYGYTF
-	TRBJ2-1	-	TRBV29-1	TGCAGCGTTGTGCCATCACGAGCCAATGAGCAGTTCTTC	CSVVPSRANEQFF
once	TRBJ2-7	TRBD2	TRBV4-3	TGCGCCAGCAGCCAGGCGACTAGCGGGCCGTCCTACGAGCAGTACTTC	CASSQATSGPSYEQYF